A selection of T cell receptor beta chains follows, all from one sample in a study of blood T cell repertoires in COVID-19. TCRdb's copy holds only in-frame clones and misses some; the assay was immunoSEQ multiplex PCR. This table holds about 98,000 clones, 82% found once. The sample comprised peripheral blood. Receptors originate from a man in his 70s with active or convalescent COVID-19. The CDR3 runs from the conserved cysteine through the conserved F or W. A D gene is named only where the DNA matches it firmly. Clone size, where shown, is once, few, many, or a class for clones that have expanded.

NA	TRBD1	TRBV25-1	TRBJ2-3	TGTGCCAGCAGACAGGGGGCGACTGATACGCAGTATTTT	CASRQGATDTQYF
NA	NA	TRBV19	TRBJ2-3	TGTGCCAGTAGTATCACCAGGGATACGCAGTATTTT	CASSITRDTQYF
NA	NA	TRBV18	TRBJ2-5	TGTGCCAGCTCACCCCGTCTAGATTCCCAAGAGACCCAGTACTTC	CASSPRLDSQETQYF
NA	NA	TRBV7-2	TRBJ2-7	TGTGCCAGCAGCTTAGCGGGGGCGGGCGAGCAGTACTTC	CASSLAGAGEQYF
NA	TRBD1	TRBV7-8	TRBJ1-5	TGTGCCAGCACAGGGGACAGTAATCAGCCCCAGCATTTT	CASTGDSNQPQHF
once	NA	TRBV3-1/TRBV3-2	TRBJ2-1	TGTGCCAGCAGCCAACAACCCAGCTCCTACAATGAGCAGTTCTTC	CASSQQPSSYNEQFF
NA	TRBD1	TRBV4-3	TRBJ2-1	TGCGCCAGCAGCCAAGGACAGGGGGCTTATGAGCAGTTCTTC	CASSQGQGAYEQFF
NA	NA	TRBV21-1	TRBJ1-6	TGTGCCAGCAGCCCGGGACAGGGGATGACCCCCTATAATTCACCCCTCCACTTT	CASSPGQGMTPYNSPLHF
NA	TRBD2	TRBV4-2	TRBJ2-7	TGTGCCAGCAGCCAACCTAGCGGGGGGGCTAACGAGCAGTACTTC	CASSQPSGGANEQYF
NA	NA	TRBV7-8	TRBJ1-1	TGTGCCAGCAGCTTATACCCCCAGGGCATGAACACTGAAGCTTTCTTT	CASSLYPQGMNTEAFF
NA	TRBD1	TRBV9	TRBJ1-3	TGTGCCAGCAGCGAGGGGACAGGTACCTCTGGAAACACCATATATTTT	CASSEGTGTSGNTIYF
NA	TRBD2	TRBV7-9	TRBJ2-7	TGTGCCAGCAGCTTGAGAGGGGAGGGAGAGCAGTACTTC	CASSLRGEGEQYF
NA	TRBD1	TRBV7-9	TRBJ2-7	TGTGCCAGCAGCTTAGCAAGGACAGGGGATGGGAAGCAGTACTTC	CASSLARTGDGKQYF
few	TRBD2	TRBV18	TRBJ2-3	TGTGCCAGCTCCGGAGGACTAGCAACAGATACGCAGTATTTT	CASSGGLATDTQYF
NA	TRBD2	TRBV24-1	TRBJ2-1	TGTGCCACCAGTGATCCTTTTAGCGGGGGAGACAATGAGCAGTTCTTC	CATSDPFSGGDNEQFF
NA	NA	TRBV27	TRBJ1-2	TGTGCCAGCAGAGGGAGACCTAACTATGGCTACACCTTC	CASRGRPNYGYTF
NA	NA	TRBV6-1	TRBJ2-7	TGTGCCAGCAGTGACAGGGGCCCTTACGAGCAGTACTTC	CASSDRGPYEQYF
NA	TRBD2	TRBV11-2	TRBJ2-7	TGTGCCAGCAGCTCGACTAGCGGGGTTTGGGAGCAGTACTTC	CASSSTSGVWEQYF
few	NA	TRBV28	TRBJ2-7	TGTGCCAGCAGTTTTAGCGACCCTATGAAATACGAGCAGTACTTC	CASSFSDPMKYEQYF
NA	TRBD2	TRBV4-2	TRBJ2-5	TGTGCCAGCAGCCAAGAACTAGCGGGGTTGTTAGAGACCCAGTACTTC	CASSQELAGLLETQYF
NA	TRBD2	TRBV18	TRBJ2-3	TGTGCCAGCTCACCACCTTTACTAGCGGGGGGGACAGATACGCAGTATTTT	CASSPPLLAGGTDTQYF
NA	NA	TRBV7-6	TRBJ2-3	TGTGCCAGCAGCGACCCCGGGACTCCGAGCACAGATACGCAGTATTTT	CASSDPGTPSTDTQYF